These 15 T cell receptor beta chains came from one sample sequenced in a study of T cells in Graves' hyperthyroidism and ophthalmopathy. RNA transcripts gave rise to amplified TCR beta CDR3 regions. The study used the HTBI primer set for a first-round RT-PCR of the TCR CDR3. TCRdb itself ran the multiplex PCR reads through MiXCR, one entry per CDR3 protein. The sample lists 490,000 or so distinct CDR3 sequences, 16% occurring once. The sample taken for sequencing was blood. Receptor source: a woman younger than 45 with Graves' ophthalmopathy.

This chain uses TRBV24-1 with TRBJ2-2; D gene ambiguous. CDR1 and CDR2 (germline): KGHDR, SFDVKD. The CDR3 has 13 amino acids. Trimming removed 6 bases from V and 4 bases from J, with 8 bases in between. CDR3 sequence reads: CATSLRRTGELFF. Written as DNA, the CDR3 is TGTGCCACCAGTCTTAGGCGCACCGGGGAGCTGTTTTTT.

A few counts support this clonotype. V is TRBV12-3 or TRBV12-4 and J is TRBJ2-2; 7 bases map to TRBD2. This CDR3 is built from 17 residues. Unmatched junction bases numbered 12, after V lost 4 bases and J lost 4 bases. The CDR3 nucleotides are TGTGCCAGCAGTTCGTCCGGGGGGACCCGTGCCACCGGGGAGCTGTTTTTT. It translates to CASSSSGGTRATGELFF.

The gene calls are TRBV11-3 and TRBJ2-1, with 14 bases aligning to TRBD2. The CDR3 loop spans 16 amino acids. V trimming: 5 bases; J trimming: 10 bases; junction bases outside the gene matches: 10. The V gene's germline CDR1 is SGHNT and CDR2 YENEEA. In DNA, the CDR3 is TGTGCCAGCAGCCCGGGACTAGCGGGAGACACCGGGGAGCAGTTCTTC. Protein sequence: CASSPGLAGDTGEQFF.

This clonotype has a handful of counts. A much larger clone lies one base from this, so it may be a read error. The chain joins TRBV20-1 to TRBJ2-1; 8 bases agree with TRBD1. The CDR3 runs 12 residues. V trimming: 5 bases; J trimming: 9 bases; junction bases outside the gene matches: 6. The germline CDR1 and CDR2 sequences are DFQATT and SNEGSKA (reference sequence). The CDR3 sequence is CSAPRGLGEQFF. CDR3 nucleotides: TGCAGTGCTCCCAGGGGGCTGGGTGAGCAGTTCTTC.

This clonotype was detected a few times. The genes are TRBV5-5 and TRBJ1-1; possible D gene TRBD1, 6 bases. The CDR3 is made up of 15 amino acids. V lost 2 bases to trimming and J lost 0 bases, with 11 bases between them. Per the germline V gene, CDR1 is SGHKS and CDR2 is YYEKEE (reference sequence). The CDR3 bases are TGTGCCAGCAGCTTTAGGGGGGGGATGAACACTGAAGCTTTCTTT. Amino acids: CASSFRGGMNTEAFF.

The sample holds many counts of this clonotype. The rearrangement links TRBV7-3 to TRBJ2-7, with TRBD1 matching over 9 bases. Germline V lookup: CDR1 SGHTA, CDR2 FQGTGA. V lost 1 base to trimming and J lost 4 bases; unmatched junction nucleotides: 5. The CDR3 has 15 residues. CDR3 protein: CASSLKGTGNYEQYF. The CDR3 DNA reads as TGTGCCAGCAGCTTAAAAGGGACAGGGAATTACGAGCAGTACTTC.

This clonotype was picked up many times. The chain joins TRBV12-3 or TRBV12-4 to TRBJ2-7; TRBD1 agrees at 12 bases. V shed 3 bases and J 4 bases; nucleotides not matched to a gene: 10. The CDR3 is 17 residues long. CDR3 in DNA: TGTGCCAGCAGTTTTTCTGGACGGGACAGGGGGCGGTACGAGCAGTACTTC. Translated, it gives CASSFSGRDRGRYEQYF.

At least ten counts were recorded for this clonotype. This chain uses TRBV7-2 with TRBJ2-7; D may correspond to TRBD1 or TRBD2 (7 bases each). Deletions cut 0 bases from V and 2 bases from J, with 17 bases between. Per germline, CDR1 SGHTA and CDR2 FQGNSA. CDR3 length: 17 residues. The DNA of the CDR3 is TGTGCCAGCAGCTTAGCAGGGGGCGGGAGTCAGGCCTACGAGCAGTACTTC. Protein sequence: CASSLAGGGSQAYEQYF. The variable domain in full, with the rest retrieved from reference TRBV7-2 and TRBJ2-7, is GAGVSQSPSNKVTEKGKDVELRCDPISGHTALYWYRQSLGQGLEFLIYFQGNSAPDKSGLPSDRFSAERTGGSVSTLTIQRTQQEDSAVYLCASSLAGGGSQAYEQYFGPGTRLTVT.

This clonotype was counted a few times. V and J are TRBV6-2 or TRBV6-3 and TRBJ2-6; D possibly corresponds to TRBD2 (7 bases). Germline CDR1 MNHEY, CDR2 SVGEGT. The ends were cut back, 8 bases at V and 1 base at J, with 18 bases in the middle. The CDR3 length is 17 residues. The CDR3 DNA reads TGTGCCAGCCGTCGGGGGGCAGGGCGTTCTGGGGCCAACGTCCTGACTTTC. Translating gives CASRRGAGRSGANVLTF.

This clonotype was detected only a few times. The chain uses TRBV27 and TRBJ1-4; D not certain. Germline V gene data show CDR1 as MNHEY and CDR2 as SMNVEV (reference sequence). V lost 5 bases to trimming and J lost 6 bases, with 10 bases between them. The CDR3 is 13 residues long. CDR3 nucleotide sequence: TGTGCCAGCAGTGGGGTGCCCTATGAAAAACTGTTTTTT. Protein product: CASSGVPYEKLFF. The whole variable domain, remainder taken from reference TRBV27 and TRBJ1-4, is EAQVTQNPRYLITVTGKKLTVTCSQNMNHEYMSWYRQDPGLGLRQIYYSMNVEVTDKGDVPEGYKVSRKEKRNFPLILESPSPNQTSLYFCASSGVPYEKLFFGSGTQLSVL.

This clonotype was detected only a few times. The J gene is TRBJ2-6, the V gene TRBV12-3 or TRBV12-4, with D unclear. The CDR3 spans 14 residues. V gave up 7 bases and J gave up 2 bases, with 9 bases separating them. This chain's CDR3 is CASTHSAGANVLTF. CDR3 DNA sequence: TGTGCCAGCACCCACAGTGCTGGGGCCAACGTCCTGACTTTC.

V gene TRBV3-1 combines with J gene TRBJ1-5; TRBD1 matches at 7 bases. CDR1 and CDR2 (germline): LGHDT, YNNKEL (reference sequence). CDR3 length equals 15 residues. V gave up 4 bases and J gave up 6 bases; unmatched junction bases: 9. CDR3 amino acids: CASSRARGQGQPQHF. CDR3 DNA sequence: TGTGCCAGCAGCCGAGCTAGGGGGCAGGGTCAGCCCCAGCATTTT.

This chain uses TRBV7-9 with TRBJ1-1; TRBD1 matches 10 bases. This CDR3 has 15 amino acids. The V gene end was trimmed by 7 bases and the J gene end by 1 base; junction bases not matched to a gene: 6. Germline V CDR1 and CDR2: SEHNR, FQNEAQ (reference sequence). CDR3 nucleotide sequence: TGTGCCAGCATCCCGGGACAGGGGACGAACACTGAAGCTTTCTTT. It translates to CASIPGQGTNTEAFF.

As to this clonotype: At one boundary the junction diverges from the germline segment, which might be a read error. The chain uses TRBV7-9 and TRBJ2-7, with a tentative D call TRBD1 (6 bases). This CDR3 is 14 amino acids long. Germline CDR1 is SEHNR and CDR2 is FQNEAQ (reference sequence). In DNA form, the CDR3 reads TGTGCCAGCAGCTCCCCGGGACACTCCCACGAGCAGTACTTC. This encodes CASSSPGHSHEQYF.

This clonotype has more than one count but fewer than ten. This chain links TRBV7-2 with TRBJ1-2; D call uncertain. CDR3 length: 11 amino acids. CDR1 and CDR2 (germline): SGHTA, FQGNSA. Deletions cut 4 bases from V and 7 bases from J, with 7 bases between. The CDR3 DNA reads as TGTGCCAGCAGCTCGATGGGTGGCTACACCTTC. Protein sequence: CASSSMGGYTF.